This T cell receptor (beta chain) was recorded in a study of cytomegalovirus exposure and HLA in healthy donors. For the study at large: Within an early data release were about 80 million unique TCRs drawn from HLA-typed donors. Whole-study results and caveats: Owing to their indistinguishability, certain V segments, notably TRBV6-2 and TRBV6-3, were excluded. Being productive about 87% or about 30% of the time was typical of most TCR beta V segments in an earlier analysis.

A word on this clone: What it binds is not known.

This PCR relied on a set of 60 Vbeta primers and 13 Jbeta primers. Libraries were prepared by immunoSEQ multiplex PCR; TCRdb keeps only in-frame clonotypes and omits some of them. The sample lists some 110,000 clones; roughly 15% were seen once. There are 15 residues in the CDR3. V gave up 1 base and J gave up 4 bases, with 14 bases separating them. Germline CDR1 and CDR2: SEHNR and FQNEAQ (reference sequence). This chain connects TRBV7-9 to TRBJ2-7; D unresolved. Sample: PBMCs. The sequence was collected from a female donor in good health and CMV-seronegative. CDR3 coding DNA: TGTGCCAGCAGCTTAGACAATACCCCCCAGTACGAGCAGTACTTC. This sequence encodes CASSLDNTPQYEQYF.